This T cell receptor beta chain was retrieved from a study of blood T cells in healthy people across ages. After removal of 0 bases from V and 3 bases from J, the junction contained 9 bases not matched to a gene. The CDR3 has 17 amino acids. Germline V gives CDR1 MNHEY, CDR2 SVGEGT. A second PCR of 7 to 11 cycles used a sample-barcoded 5' primer and a J-beta primer mix. One entry per CDR3 protein results from TCRdb running MiXCR on the 5' RACE reads. The sample consists of approximately 2,000,000 distinct CDR3 sequences, about two fifths of them appearing once. The receptor was derived from a human donor in good health. The J gene is TRBJ2-7, the V gene TRBV6-2 or TRBV6-3, with 9 bases matching TRBD1. Material: blood. The CDR3 loop is CASSYSEATGGYYEQYF. CDR3 coding DNA: TGTGCCAGCAGTTACTCCGAAGCGACAGGGGGATACTACGAGCAGTACTTC.